This T cell receptor beta chain appears in the sequencing data of a study of identical twins. Notes on the study in general: Invariant MAIT and iNKT cells could partly confound zero-insertion analyses.

TCRdb redid the calling of the 5' RACE reads with MiXCR, one entry per CDR3 protein. The table shows 510,000 or so distinct CDR3 sequences, with nearly 15% occurring only once. This clonotype has more than one count but fewer than ten. Its antigen is not known. V dropped 4 bases and J dropped 4 bases, with 14 bases sitting between them. The CDR3 totals 14 residues. Germline-derived CDR1 and CDR2 are SGHRS and YFSETQ. These same records also appear under a second study, on yellow fever vaccine responses in identical twins.

The chain combines TRBV5-1 with TRBJ1-2; no clear D. This receptor was taken from a young woman in good health. The sample taken for sequencing was CD4+ T cells sorted from blood. The DNA for the CDR3 is TGCGCCAGCAGCATAGACCCCCCTCTCTATGGCTACACCTTC. Its translation: CASSIDPPLYGYTF. The whole variable domain, filled in from reference TRBV5-1 and TRBJ1-2, reads KAGVTQTPRYLIKTRGQQVTLSCSPISGHRSVSWYQQTPGQGLQFLFEYFSETQRNKGNFPGRFSGRQFSNSRSEMNVSTLELGDSALYLCASSIDPPLYGYTFGSGTRLTVV.